Reported below is one T cell receptor beta chain. The antigen remains undetermined. Clones were read by immunoSEQ multiplex PCR, and TCRdb kept only the in-frame ones, dropping some. The table has about 140,000 clones, around four fifths seen once; the top ten hold approximately 22%. Time point: baseline pretreatment blood. Treatment: 15 Gy SBRT to primary tumor, nephrectomy 4 weeks later. The tumor was a clear cell renal cell carcinoma. The data belong to a study of radiation and T cells in renal cell carcinoma. On the study more broadly: Nephrectomy followed 15 Gy stereotactic body radiation by 4 weeks.

Study findings and constraints: From baseline, blood top tumor clonotypes peaked at 2 weeks post-radiation.

Specimen: blood, collected from a patient whose treatment included radiotherapy and nephrectomy. This receptor was obtained from a woman between 50 and 59 years old with renal cell carcinoma.

The CDR3 loop is CASSSTGGKNEKLFF. DNA for the CDR3: TGCGCCAGCAGCTCCACAGGGGGCAAGAATGAAAAACTGTTTTTT. The V gene is TRBV5-1, the J gene TRBJ1-4; TRBD1 matches at 9 bases. Germline values: CDR1 SGHRS, CDR2 YFSETQ. Germline trimming cut 3 bases from V and 5 bases from J; bases unmatched to any gene: 5. This CDR3 spans 15 amino acids.